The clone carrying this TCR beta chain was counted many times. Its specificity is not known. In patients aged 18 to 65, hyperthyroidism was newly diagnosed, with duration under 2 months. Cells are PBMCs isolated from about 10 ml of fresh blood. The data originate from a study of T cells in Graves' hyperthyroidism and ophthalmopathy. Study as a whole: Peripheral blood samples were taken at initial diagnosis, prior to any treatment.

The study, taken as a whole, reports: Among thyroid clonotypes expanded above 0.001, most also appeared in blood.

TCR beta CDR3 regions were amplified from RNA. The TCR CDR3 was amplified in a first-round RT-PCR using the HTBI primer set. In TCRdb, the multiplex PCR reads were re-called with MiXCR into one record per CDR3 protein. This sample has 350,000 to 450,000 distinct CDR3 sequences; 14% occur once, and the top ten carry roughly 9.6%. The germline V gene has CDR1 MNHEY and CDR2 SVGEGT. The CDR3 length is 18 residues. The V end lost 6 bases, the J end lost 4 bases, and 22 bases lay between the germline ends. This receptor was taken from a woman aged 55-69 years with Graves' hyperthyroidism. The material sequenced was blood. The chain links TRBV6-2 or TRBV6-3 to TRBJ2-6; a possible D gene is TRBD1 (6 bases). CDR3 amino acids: CASSPTTGTPLGANVLTF. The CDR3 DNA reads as TGTGCCAGCAGCCCAACTACAGGGACCCCTTTAGGGGCCAACGTCCTGACTTTC.